This T cell receptor beta chain was sequenced during a study of T cells in Graves' hyperthyroidism and ophthalmopathy. As for the study in general: Specimen type is peripheral blood, collected at initial diagnosis prior to any treatment.

Only one count was recorded for this clonotype. V lost 3 bases to trimming and J lost 4 bases; unmatched junction nucleotides: 7. The CDR3 spans 15 residues. Germline V gene lookup returns CDR1 DFQATT and CDR2 SNEGSKA (reference sequence). Amplified TCR beta CDR3 regions came from RNA transcripts. A first-round RT-PCR of the TCR CDR3 used the HTBI primer set. TCRdb redid the calling of the multiplex PCR reads with MiXCR, one entry per CDR3 protein. The table has about 400,000 distinct CDR3 sequences, 15% to 19% seen once. This TCR came from a woman younger than 30 with Graves' hyperthyroidism. The rearrangement uses TRBV20-1 and TRBJ2-3, with 10 bases that match TRBD2. Sequenced material: blood. The CDR3 DNA sequence: TGCAGTGCTAGGTTAGCGGGGGGCCAAGCAGATACGCAGTATTTT. Its translation is CSARLAGGQADTQYF.